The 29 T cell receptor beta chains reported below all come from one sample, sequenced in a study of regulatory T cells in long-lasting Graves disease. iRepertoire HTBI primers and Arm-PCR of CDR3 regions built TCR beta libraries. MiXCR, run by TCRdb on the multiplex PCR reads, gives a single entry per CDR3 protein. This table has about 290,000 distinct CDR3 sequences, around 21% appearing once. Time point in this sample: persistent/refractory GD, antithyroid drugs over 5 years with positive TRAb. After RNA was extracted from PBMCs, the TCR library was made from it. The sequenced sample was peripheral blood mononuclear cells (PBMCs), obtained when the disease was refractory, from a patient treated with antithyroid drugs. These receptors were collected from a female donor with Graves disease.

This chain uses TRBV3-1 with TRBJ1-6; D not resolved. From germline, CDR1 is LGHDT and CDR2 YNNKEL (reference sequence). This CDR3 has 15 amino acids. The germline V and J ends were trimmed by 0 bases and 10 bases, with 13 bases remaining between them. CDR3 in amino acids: CASSQEIRPDSPLHF. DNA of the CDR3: TGTGCCAGCAGCCAAGAGATCAGGCCTGACTCACCCCTCCACTTT. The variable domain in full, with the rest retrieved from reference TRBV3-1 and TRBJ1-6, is DTAVSQTPKYLVTQMGNDKSIKCEQNLGHDTMYWYKQDSKKFLKIMFSYNNKELIINETVPNRFSPKSPDKAHLNLHINSLELGDSAVYFCASSQEIRPDSPLHFGNGTRLTVT.

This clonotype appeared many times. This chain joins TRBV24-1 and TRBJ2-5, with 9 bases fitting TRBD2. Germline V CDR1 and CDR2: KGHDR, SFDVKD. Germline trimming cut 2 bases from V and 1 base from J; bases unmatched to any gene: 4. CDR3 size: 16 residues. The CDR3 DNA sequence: TGTGCCACCAGTGATTCGGCTAGCGGGGCCCAAGAGACCCAGTACTTC. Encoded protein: CATSDSASGAQETQYF.

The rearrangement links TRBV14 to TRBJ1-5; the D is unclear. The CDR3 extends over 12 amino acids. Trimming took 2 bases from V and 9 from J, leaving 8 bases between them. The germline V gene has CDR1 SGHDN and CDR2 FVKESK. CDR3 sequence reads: CASSQRNSPQHF. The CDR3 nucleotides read TGTGCCAGCAGCCAACGTAATTCGCCCCAGCATTTT.

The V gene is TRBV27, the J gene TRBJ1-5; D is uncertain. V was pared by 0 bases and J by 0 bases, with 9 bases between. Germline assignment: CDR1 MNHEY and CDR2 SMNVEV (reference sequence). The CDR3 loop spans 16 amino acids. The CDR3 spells CASSLSYQYSNQPQHF. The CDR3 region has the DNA TGTGCCAGCAGTTTATCCTACCAATATAGCAATCAGCCCCAGCATTTT.

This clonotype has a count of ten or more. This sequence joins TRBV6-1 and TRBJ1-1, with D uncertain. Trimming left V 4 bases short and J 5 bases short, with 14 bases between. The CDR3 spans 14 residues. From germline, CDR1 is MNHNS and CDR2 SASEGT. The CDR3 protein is CASSGTWRVTEAFF. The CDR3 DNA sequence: TGTGCCAGCAGTGGAACATGGCGCGTTACTGAAGCTTTCTTT.

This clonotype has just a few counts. This chain's CDR3 is CASSQGTGGETQYF. CDR3 sequence (DNA): TGCGCCAGCAGCCAAGGGACGGGGGGGGAGACCCAGTACTTC. The genes are TRBV4-1 and TRBJ2-3, with 8 bases that match TRBD2. The better agreement between TRBJ2-5 and the DNA end casts doubt on the J call. Per germline, CDR1 MGHRA and CDR2 YSYEKL. This CDR3 is 14 amino acids long.

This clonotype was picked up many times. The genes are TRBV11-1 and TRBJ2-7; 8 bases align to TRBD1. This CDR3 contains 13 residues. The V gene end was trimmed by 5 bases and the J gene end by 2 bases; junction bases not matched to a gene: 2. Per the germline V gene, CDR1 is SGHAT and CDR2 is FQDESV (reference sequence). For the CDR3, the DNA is TGTGCCAGCAGCAGGGACAGGACCTACGAGCAGTACTTC. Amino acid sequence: CASSRDRTYEQYF. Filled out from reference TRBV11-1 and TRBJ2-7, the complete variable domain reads EAEVAQSPRYKITEKSQAVAFWCDPISGHATLYWYRQILGQGPELLVQFQDESVVDDSQLPKDRFSAERLKGVDSTLKIQPAELGDSAMYLCASSRDRTYEQYFGPGTRLTVT.

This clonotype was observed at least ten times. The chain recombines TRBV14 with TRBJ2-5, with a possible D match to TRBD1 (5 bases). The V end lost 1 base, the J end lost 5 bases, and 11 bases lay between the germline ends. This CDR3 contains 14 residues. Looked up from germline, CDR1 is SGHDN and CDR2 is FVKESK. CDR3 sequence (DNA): TGTGCCAGCAGCCAAGTAGGGGCGCGGGAGACCCAGTACTTC. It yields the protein CASSQVGARETQYF.

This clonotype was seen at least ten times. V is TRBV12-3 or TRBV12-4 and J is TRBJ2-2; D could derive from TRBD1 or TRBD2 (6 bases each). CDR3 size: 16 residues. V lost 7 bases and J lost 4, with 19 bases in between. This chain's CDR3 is CASNPFRGASTGELFF. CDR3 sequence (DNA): TGTGCCAGCAACCCATTTAGGGGGGCGAGCACCGGGGAGCTGTTTTTT.

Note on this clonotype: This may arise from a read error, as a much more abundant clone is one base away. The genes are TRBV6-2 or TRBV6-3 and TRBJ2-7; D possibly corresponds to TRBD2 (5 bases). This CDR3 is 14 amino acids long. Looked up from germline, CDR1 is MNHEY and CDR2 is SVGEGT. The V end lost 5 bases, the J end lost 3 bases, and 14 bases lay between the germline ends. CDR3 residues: CASSHHSVYYEQYF. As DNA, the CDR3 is TGTGCCAGCAGTCACCATAGCGTTTACTACGAGCAGTACTTC.

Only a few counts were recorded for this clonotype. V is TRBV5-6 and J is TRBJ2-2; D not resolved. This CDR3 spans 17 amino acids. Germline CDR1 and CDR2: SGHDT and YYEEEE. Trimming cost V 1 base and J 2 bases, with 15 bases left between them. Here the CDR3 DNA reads TGTGCCAGCAGCTTGAGACGGACCCACCGTAACACCGGGGAGCTGTTTTTT. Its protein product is CASSLRRTHRNTGELFF.

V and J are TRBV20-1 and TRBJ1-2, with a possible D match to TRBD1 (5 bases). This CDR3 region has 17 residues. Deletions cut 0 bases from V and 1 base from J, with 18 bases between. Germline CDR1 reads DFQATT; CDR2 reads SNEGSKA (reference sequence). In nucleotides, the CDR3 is TGCAGTGCTAGAGATCCTGGGGGTTTGTCCTATAACTATGGCTACACCTTC. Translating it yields CSARDPGGLSYNYGYTF.

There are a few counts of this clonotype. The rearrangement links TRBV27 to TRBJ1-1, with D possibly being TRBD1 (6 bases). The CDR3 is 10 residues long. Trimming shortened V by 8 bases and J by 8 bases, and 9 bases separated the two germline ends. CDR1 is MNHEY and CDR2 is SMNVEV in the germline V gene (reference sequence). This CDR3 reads CASGGQEAFF. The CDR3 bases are TGTGCCAGCGGAGGACAGGAAGCTTTCTTT.

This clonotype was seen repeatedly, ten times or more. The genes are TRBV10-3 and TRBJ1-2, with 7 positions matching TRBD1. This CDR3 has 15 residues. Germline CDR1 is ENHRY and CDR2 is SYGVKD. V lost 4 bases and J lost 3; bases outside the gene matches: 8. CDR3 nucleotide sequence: TGTGCCATCAGTGGGGACAGTGGGGTGTACTATGGCTACACCTTC. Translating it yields CAISGDSGVYYGYTF.

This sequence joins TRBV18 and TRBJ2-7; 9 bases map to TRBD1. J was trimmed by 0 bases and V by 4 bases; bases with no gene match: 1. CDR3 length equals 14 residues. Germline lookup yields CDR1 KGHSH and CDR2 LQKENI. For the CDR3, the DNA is TGTGCCAGCTCACGGGACAGGGCCTCCTACGAGCAGTACTTC. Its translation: CASSRDRASYEQYF.

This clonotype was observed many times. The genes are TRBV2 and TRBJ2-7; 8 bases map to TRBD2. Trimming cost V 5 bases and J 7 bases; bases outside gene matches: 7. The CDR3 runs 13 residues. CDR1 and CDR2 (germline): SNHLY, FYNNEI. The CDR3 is CASSPGLAGEQYF. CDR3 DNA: TGTGCCAGCAGTCCTGGACTAGCTGGTGAGCAGTACTTC.

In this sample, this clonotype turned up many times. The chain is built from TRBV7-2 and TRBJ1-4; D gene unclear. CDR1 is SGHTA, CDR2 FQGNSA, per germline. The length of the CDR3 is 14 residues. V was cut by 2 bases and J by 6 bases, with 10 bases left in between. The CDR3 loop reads CASSLSYGDEKLFF. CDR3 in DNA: TGTGCCAGCAGCTTAAGTTACGGGGATGAAAAACTGTTTTTT.

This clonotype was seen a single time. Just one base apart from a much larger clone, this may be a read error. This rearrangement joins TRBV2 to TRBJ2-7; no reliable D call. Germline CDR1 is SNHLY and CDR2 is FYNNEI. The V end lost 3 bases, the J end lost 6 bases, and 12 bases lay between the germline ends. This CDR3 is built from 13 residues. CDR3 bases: TGTGCCAGCAGTGACGCCAGGACCTGCGAGCAGTACTTC. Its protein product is CASSDARTCEQYF. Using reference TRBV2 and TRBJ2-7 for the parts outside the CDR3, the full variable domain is EPEVTQTPSHQVTQMGQEVILRCVPISNHLYFYWYRQILGQKVEFLVSFYNNEISEKSEIFDDQFSVERPDGSNFTLKIRSTKLEDSAMYFCASSDARTCEQYFGPGTRLTVT.

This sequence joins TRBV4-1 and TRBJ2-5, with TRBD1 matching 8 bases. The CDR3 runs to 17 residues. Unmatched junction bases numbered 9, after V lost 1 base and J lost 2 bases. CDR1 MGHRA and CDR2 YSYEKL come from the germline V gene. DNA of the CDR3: TGCGCCAGCAGCCAAGCTACTCTCAGGGGGCCACAAGAGACCCAGTACTTC. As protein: CASSQATLRGPQETQYF.

The CDR3 spells CASSADGTETQYF. CDR3 nucleotides: TGTGCCAGCAGCGCGGACGGAACGGAGACCCAGTACTTC. The chain is built from TRBV9 and TRBJ2-5; D gene unclear. Germline CDR1 SGDLS, CDR2 YYNGEE. Trimming stripped 3 bases from V and 5 bases from J, with 11 bases between. The CDR3 totals 13 residues. The entire variable domain, with the rest obtained from reference TRBV9 and TRBJ2-5, is as follows: DSGVTQTPKHLITATGQRVTLRCSPRSGDLSVYWYQQSLDQGLQFLIQYYNGEERAKGNILERFSAQQFPDLHSELNLSSLELGDSALYFCASSADGTETQYFGPGTRLLVL.

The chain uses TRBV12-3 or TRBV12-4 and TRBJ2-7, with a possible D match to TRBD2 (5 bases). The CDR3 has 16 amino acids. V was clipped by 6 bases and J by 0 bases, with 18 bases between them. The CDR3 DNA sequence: TGTGCCAGCAGCCTGGCGGACTCTACTCTCTCCTACGAGCAGTACTTC. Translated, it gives CASSLADSTLSYEQYF.

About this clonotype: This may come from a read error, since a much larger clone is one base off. The DNA for the CDR3 is TGTGCCAGCAATTCATATGACAGGCTAGATAGTAAAAACATTCAGTACTTC. Amino acids: CASNSYDRLDSKNIQYF. V is TRBV28 and J is TRBJ2-4; D is perhaps TRBD1 (6 bases). The germline CDR1 and CDR2 sequences are MDHEN and SYDVKM. The V end was cut by 7 bases, the J end by 4 bases, with 23 bases between. CDR3 length: 17 residues.

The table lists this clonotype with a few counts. CDR3 amino acids: CASSSTGQTSGANVLTF. In DNA, the CDR3 is TGTGCCAGCAGCTCAACCGGACAGACCTCTGGGGCCAACGTCCTGACTTTC. The V gene is TRBV7-3, the J gene TRBJ2-6; tentatively, D is TRBD1 (6 bases). Trimming stripped 4 bases from V and 0 bases from J, with 13 bases between. This CDR3 contains 17 residues. Germline CDR1 SGHTA, CDR2 FQGTGA.

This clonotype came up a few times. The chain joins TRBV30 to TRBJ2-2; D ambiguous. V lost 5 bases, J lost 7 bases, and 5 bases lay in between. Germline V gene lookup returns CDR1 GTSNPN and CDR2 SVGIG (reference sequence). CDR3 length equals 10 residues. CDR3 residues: CAWGSGELFF. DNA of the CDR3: TGTGCCTGGGGAAGCGGGGAGCTGTTTTTT.

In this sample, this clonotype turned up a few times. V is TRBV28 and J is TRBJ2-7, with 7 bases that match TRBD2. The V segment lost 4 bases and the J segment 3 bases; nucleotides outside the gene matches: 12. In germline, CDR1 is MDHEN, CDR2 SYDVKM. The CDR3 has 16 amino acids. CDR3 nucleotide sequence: TGTGCCAGCAGTTCGCCTCATGGCGGGAGATTCTACGAGCAGTACTTC. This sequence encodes CASSSPHGGRFYEQYF.

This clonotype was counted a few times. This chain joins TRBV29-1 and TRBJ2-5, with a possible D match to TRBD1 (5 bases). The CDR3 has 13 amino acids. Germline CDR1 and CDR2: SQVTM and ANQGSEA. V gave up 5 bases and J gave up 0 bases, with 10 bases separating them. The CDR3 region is CSVSAGNQETQYF. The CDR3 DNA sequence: TGCAGCGTTTCAGCAGGGAACCAAGAGACCCAGTACTTC.

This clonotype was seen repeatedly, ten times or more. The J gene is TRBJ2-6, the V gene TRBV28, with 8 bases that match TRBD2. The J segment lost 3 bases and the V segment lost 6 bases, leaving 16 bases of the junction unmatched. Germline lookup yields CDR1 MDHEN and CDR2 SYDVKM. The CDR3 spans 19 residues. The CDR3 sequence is CASSSSSGGPYYGANVLTF. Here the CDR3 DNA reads TGTGCCAGCAGCAGTTCATCGGGAGGGCCTTATTATGGGGCCAACGTCCTGACTTTC. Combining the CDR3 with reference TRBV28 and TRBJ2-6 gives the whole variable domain DVKVTQSSRYLVKRTGEKVFLECVQDMDHENMFWYRQDPGLGLRLIYFSYDVKMKEKGDIPEGYSVSREKKERFSLILESASTNQTSMYLCASSSSSGGPYYGANVLTFGAGSRLTVL.

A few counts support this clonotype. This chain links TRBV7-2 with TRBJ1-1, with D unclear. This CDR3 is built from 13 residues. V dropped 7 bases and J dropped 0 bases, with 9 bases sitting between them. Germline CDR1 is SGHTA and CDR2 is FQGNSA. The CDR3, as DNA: TGTGCCAGCATCAACCGACTGAACACTGAAGCTTTCTTT. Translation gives CASINRLNTEAFF.

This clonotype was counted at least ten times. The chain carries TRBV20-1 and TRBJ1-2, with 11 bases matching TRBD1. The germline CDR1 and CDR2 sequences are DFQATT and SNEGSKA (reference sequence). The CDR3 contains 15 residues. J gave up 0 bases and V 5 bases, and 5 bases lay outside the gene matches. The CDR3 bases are TGCAGTGCTGGACAGGGGGCGCGAGCTAACTATGGCTACACCTTC. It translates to CSAGQGARANYGYTF.